This entry is about one T cell receptor (beta chain). The antigen remains unidentified. The repertoire was sequenced with immunoSEQ multiplex PCR; TCRdb's copy has only in-frame clones and lacks some. The sample shows 130,000 or so clones, about 93% of them seen only once. The data were obtained in a study of graft-versus-host responses after intestinal transplantation. This CDR3 has 14 residues. Per germline, CDR1 GTSNPN and CDR2 SVGIG (reference sequence). V dropped 7 bases and J dropped 7 bases, with 22 bases sitting between them. The starting material was unstimulated CD4+ T cells sorted from spleen or lymph node cells, obtained before intestinal transplant. The TCR sequence derives from a human donor who received an intestinal transplant. The chain couples TRBV30 to TRBJ1-2; D perhaps matches TRBD1 (6 bases). This chain's CDR3 is CASTLPTGAGGYTF. In DNA, the CDR3 is TGTGCCTCAACACTTCCAACGGGGGCAGGTGGCTACACCTTC.